These 21 T cell receptor beta chains were sequenced from one sample in a study of cytomegalovirus exposure and HLA in healthy donors. Produced via immunoSEQ multiplex PCR; TCRdb's table is partial and in-frame only. The table has about 60,000 clones, around 96% seen once. Sequenced material: PBMCs. The source is a man younger than 35 in good health and CMV-seronegative.

This rearrangement joins TRBV5-5 to TRBJ2-1, with a weak D call TRBD2 (5 bases). V was shortened by 4 bases and J by 6 bases, with 14 bases between the two germline ends. CDR3 length equals 14 residues. CDR1 SGHKS and CDR2 YYEKEE come from the germline V gene (reference sequence). CDR3 in amino acids: CASSRNTRVNEQFF. The CDR3 DNA sequence: TGTGCCAGCAGCCGAAACACTAGAGTCAATGAGCAGTTCTTC. Using reference TRBV5-5 and TRBJ2-1 for the parts outside the CDR3, the full variable domain is DAGVTQSPTHLIKTRGQQVTLRCSPISGHKSVSWYQQVLGQGPQFIFQYYEKEERGRGNFPDRFSARQFPNYSSELNVNALLLGDSALYLCASSRNTRVNEQFFGPGTRLTVL.

The chain combines TRBV27 with TRBJ2-7; perhaps TRBD1 as D (5 bases). Germline V gives CDR1 MNHEY, CDR2 SMNVEV (reference sequence). CDR3 length: 12 residues. The V gene lost 6 bases and the J gene lost 1 base, with 7 bases spanning the gap. The CDR3 loop is CASSDRSYEQYF. In DNA form, the CDR3 reads TGTGCCAGCAGCGACAGATCCTACGAGCAGTACTTC.

This clone has a single count. At one end, the junction sequence differs from germline, possibly due to a read error. V is TRBV27 and J is TRBJ2-7, with 9 bases aligning to TRBD1. This CDR3 region has 11 residues. Germline values: CDR1 MNHEY, CDR2 SMNVEV (reference sequence). The CDR3 DNA follows: TGTGCCAGCAGCGGGACAGGGCCCTCTCACTTC. Translation gives CASSGTGPSHF.

This chain links TRBV15 with TRBJ2-2; tentatively, D is TRBD1 (5 bases). The CDR3 is made up of 12 amino acids. Germline CDR1 reads LNHNV; CDR2 reads YYDKDF (reference sequence). V was clipped by 1 base and J by 8 bases, with 5 bases between them. This chain's CDR3 is CATSRAGGELFF. The DNA for the CDR3 is TGTGCCACCAGCAGAGCAGGGGGGGAGCTGTTTTTT.

This clone was detected only once. The V call is TRBV29-1, the J call TRBJ2-1; 15 bases fit TRBD2. CDR1 and CDR2 from the germline V gene are SQVTM and ANQGSEA. This CDR3 comprises 19 residues. J lost 2 bases, V lost 4 bases, and 12 bases had no gene match. CDR3 coding DNA: TGCAGCGTTGTCTGGGGGGGGACTAGCGGGAGGCCAGCCTACAATGAGCAGTTCTTC. Translated: CSVVWGGTSGRPAYNEQFF.

This sequence joins TRBV28 and TRBJ2-3, with 9 bases lining up with TRBD1. V lost 6 bases and J lost 11; bases outside the gene matches: 9. CDR3 length: 13 amino acids. Germline lookup yields CDR1 MDHEN and CDR2 SYDVKM. The CDR3 sequence is CASSRTGGDEQYF. CDR3 nucleotide sequence: TGTGCCAGCAGCCGTACAGGGGGCGATGAGCAGTATTTT.

The chain is built from TRBV5-1 and TRBJ2-7, with TRBD2 identical over 14 bases. Germline V lookup: CDR1 SGHRS, CDR2 YFSETQ. The junction had 10 bases not matched to a gene; V was cut back by 4 bases and J by 4 bases. The CDR3 covers 17 residues. CDR3 residues: CASSLGTSGSWGYEQYF. CDR3 DNA: TGCGCCAGCAGCCTTGGGACTAGCGGGAGTTGGGGTTACGAGCAGTACTTC.

The chain couples TRBV5-8 to TRBJ2-1; the match to TRBD1 covers 8 bases. Germline V gene sequence: CDR1 SGHTS, CDR2 YDEGEE. The ends lost 9 bases at V and 0 bases at J; junction bases unmatched: 11. The CDR3 runs to 16 residues. The CDR3 spells CATETGVAISYNEQFF. The CDR3 nucleotides are TGTGCCACCGAGACAGGGGTGGCGATCTCCTACAATGAGCAGTTCTTC.

The V call is TRBV19, the J call TRBJ2-1; TRBD2 agrees at 9 bases. The CDR3 sequence is 16 residues long. Looked up from germline, CDR1 is LNHDA and CDR2 is SQIVND (reference sequence). V shed 6 bases, J shed 10 bases, and the junction held 16 bases outside the gene matches. DNA of the CDR3: TGTGCCAGTAGCCCCCGCGGGAGGGCCCTGAATAGGGAGCAGTTCTTC. Protein: CASSPRGRALNREQFF. The variable domain in full, with the rest retrieved from reference TRBV19 and TRBJ2-1, is DGGITQSPKYLFRKEGQNVTLSCEQNLNHDAMYWYRQDPGQGLRLIYYSQIVNDFQKGDIAEGYSVSREKKESFPLTVTSAQKNPTAFYLCASSPRGRALNREQFFGPGTRLTVL.

The chain combines TRBV7-9 with TRBJ2-1, with D possibly TRBD1 on 5 matching bases. The V gene's germline CDR1 is SEHNR and CDR2 FQNEAQ (reference sequence). CDR3 length: 16 residues. Trimming left V 5 bases short and J 0 bases short, with 14 bases between. In nucleotides, the CDR3 is TGTGCCAGCAGCACAAGGGGTGACAGCTCCTACAATGAGCAGTTCTTC. Encoded protein: CASSTRGDSSYNEQFF.

CDR3 amino acids: CAISGTSGSLRESSYNEQFF. CDR3 sequence (DNA): TGTGCCATCAGCGGAACTAGCGGGAGTTTGCGGGAGAGCTCCTACAATGAGCAGTTCTTC. V usage is TRBV10-3 and J usage is TRBJ2-1; 11 bases align to TRBD2. CDR3 length: 20 residues. Germline CDR1 reads ENHRY; CDR2 reads SYGVKD. Trimming at V came to 6 bases and at J to 0 bases, leaving 16 bases not matched to a gene.

V and J are TRBV29-1 and TRBJ2-7, with 8 bases that match TRBD2. With V trimmed by 4 bases and J by 5 bases, 10 bases remained unmatched. The length of the CDR3 is 14 residues. The germline gives CDR1 SQVTM, CDR2 ANQGSEA. CDR3 in DNA: TGCAGCGTTGGGGGAGGTAGCGGGACCCACGAGCAGTACTTC. This encodes CSVGGGSGTHEQYF.

This clone was counted a single time. This CDR3 reads CASSYGQGWGEKLFF. CDR3 coding DNA: TGTGCCAGCAGTTACGGTCAGGGTTGGGGTGAAAAACTGTTTTTT. The chain couples TRBV6-6 to TRBJ1-4, with TRBD1 as a possible D gene (5 bases). The CDR3 is made up of 15 amino acids. The germline gives CDR1 MNHNY, CDR2 SVGAGI (reference sequence). V was pared by 2 bases and J by 7 bases, with 14 bases between.

The V call is TRBV29-1, the J call TRBJ2-5; 7 bases map to TRBD1. Unmatched junction bases numbered 11, after V lost 6 bases and J lost 1 base. The CDR3 is 15 residues long. Germline CDR1 reads SQVTM; CDR2 reads ANQGSEA. The CDR3 loop is CSVTRTDRVQETQYF. The CDR3 coding sequence is TGCAGCGTCACGAGAACAGACAGGGTCCAAGAGACCCAGTACTTC.

The chain has TRBV5-6 and TRBJ2-3, with 8 bases matching TRBD2. After removal of 1 base from V and 1 base from J, the junction contained 2 bases not matched to a gene. There are 15 residues in the CDR3. Germline CDR1 reads SGHDT; CDR2 reads YYEEEE. CDR3 region: CASSLFGRGTDTQYF. DNA of the CDR3: TGTGCCAGCAGCTTGTTCGGGAGGGGCACAGATACGCAGTATTTT. Full variable domain (remainder filled in from reference TRBV5-6 and TRBJ2-3): DAGVTQSPTHLIKTRGQQVTLRCSPKSGHDTVSWYQQALGQGPQFIFQYYEEEERQRGNFPDRFSGHQFPNYSSELNVNALLLGDSALYLCASSLFGRGTDTQYFGPGTRLTVL.

V usage is TRBV6-5 and J usage is TRBJ2-3; TRBD2 is a possible D gene (7 bases). The V end lost 3 bases, the J end lost 2 bases, and 12 bases lay between the germline ends. Germline V gives CDR1 MNHEY, CDR2 SVGAGI. The CDR3 runs to 15 residues. Here the CDR3 DNA reads TGTGCCAGCAGTTATAGGGGGGGCAACACAGATACGCAGTATTTT. Translating gives CASSYRGGNTDTQYF.

V and J are TRBV5-8 and TRBJ2-7; tentatively, D is TRBD2 (6 bases). The CDR3 consists of 16 residues. Trimming removed 7 bases from V and 1 base from J, with 21 bases in between. Per germline, CDR1 SGHTS and CDR2 YDEGEE. The CDR3 coding sequence is TGTGCCAGCTCCCCCCTCGGGGGACGGTTTTCCTACGAGCAGTACTTC. Amino acid sequence: CASSPLGGRFSYEQYF. The whole variable domain, remainder taken from reference TRBV5-8 and TRBJ2-7, is EAGVTQSPTHLIKTRGQQATLRCSPISGHTSVYWYQQALGLGLQFLLWYDEGEERNRGNFPPRFSGRQFPNYSSELNVNALELEDSALYLCASSPLGGRFSYEQYFGPGTRLTVT.

V usage is TRBV29-1 and J usage is TRBJ2-7, with 7 nucleotides matching TRBD1. V was pared by 0 bases and J by 3 bases, with 2 bases of the junction left unmatched. The germline V gene has CDR1 SQVTM and CDR2 ANQGSEA. This CDR3 is 13 amino acids long. The chain's CDR3 is CSVEDGTDYEQYF. The CDR3 nucleotides read TGCAGCGTTGAAGATGGGACAGACTACGAGCAGTACTTC.

The chain combines TRBV6-5 with TRBJ2-2, with 7 bases that match TRBD1. This CDR3 is built from 16 residues. The germline gives CDR1 MNHEY, CDR2 SVGAGI. V lost 2 bases to trimming and J lost 0 bases; unmatched junction nucleotides: 3. The CDR3 sequence: CASSYGQGANTGELFF. CDR3 in DNA: TGTGCCAGCAGTTACGGGCAGGGGGCGAACACCGGGGAGCTGTTTTTT.

The chain combines TRBV4-1 with TRBJ2-7, with D maybe TRBD1 (7 bases). The CDR3 totals 15 residues. V was cut by 0 bases and J by 1 base, with 10 bases left in between. Germline V gene lookup returns CDR1 MGHRA and CDR2 YSYEKL. The CDR3 nucleotides are TGCGCCAGCAGCCAAGATGCAGGGGGGTCCTACGAGCAGTACTTC. This sequence encodes CASSQDAGGSYEQYF.

This clone was observed a few times. The chain employs TRBV2 and TRBJ2-7; no firm D call. Germline CDR1 SNHLY, CDR2 FYNNEI. The CDR3 has 10 residues. The ends were cut back, 6 bases at V and 3 bases at J, with 3 bases in the middle. CDR3 sequence (DNA): TGTGCCAGCAGCGGCTACGAGCAGTACTTC. Its translation is CASSGYEQYF.